Listed here is a single T cell receptor beta chain. This clonotype was observed at least ten times. Which antigen it targets is not known. There are no base qualities to consult, and no much larger clone falls within one base. The sample comes from a study of T-cell reconstitution after alpha-beta-depleted transplantation in children (dated by TCRdb to 2016 to 2017). Study-level background: The study quantitatively tracked T-cell immune reconstitution after TCRalphabeta/CD19-depleted allogeneic hematopoietic cell transplantation in children using TCR repertoire profiling.

Per the publication, the treatment or condition label means: allogeneic hematopoietic cell transplantation with graft depleted of TCRalphabeta T cells and CD19 B cells. The children who served as transplant recipients had been given grafts of TCRalphabeta/CD19-depleted allogeneic hematopoietic cells. Overall study results and their limits: Apparently early alphabetaT-cell count recovery about two months after transplant reportedly relied on only several hundred rapidly expanded clones derived from non-depleted graft cells. The high TCRbeta diversity at day 60 in some patients was ascribed to recipient T cells and intrathymic progenitors that had survived conditioning. The frequencies of hyperexpanded clones fell over the following months, and after one year, T-cell counts and TCRbeta diversity were mostly attributed to newly produced T cells.

V is clipped by 3 bases and J by 6 bases, and the sequence between their germline boundaries is 12 bases long. Including cysteine and phenylalanine, the CDR3 has 14 amino acids. The DNA shown is the 42-base CDR3, in frame from base 1. The library was made by PCR. Sequencing was performed on an Illumina HiSeq 2500. TCR library preparation used molecular barcoding, with unique molecular identifiers applied to normalize quantification of the TCRbeta repertoire. Using fastp trimming at Q25 and MiXCR clonotype assembly, TCRdb reanalyzed the public sequencing data and kept in-frame beta chains. Rows are combined by CDR3 protein, so each entry shows the most common genes and DNA. The sample yields 200,000 to 250,000 distinct CDR3 sequences; around 8.4% were counted once. The top ten clones comprise approximately 40% of the sample.

The receptor was derived from a male patient between 2 and 10 years old who had a stem cell transplant for acute myeloid leukemia, so the T cells may come from the graft donor. The rearranged segments are TRBV12-3 or TRBV12-4 and TRBJ1-5, with no reliable assignment of the D segment. Here the sequenced sample was PBMCs, mostly from graft donor cells, taken 360 days after TCRalphabeta/CD19-depleted stem cell transplant. The nucleotide sequence is TGTGCCAGCAGTTTCTCCGAGCGTTTTCAGCCCCAGCATTTT. Its protein reads: CASSFSERFQPQHF.